The following is a TCR beta chain sequence with its context. Its antigen remains unidentified. Execution of the assay was at deep level. TCRdb's copy holds only in-frame clones and misses some; the assay was immunoSEQ multiplex PCR. This sample has roughly 2,000,000 clones, with about 94% found just once. The data stem from a study of shared clonotypes between healthy human individuals. Overall study findings and caveats: Represented diversity, genetic and exposure-history alike, was limited by few donors.

Naive CD8 cells comprised CD45RO-negative, CCR7-positively selected cells, excluding terminally differentiated effector memory CD45RA+ cells. Donors comprised only Caucasian adults living in Nashville, Tennessee. The sequence came from a young man in good health. Some clones in this sample may be carry-over from other donors' samples. Sequenced sample: naive CD8+ T cells from PBMCs.

The CDR3 loop reads CASSPFSFLQVYNEQFF. In nucleotides, the CDR3 is TGTGCCAGCAGCCCCTTTTCCTTCCTGCAGGTCTATAATGAGCAGTTCTTC. The rearrangement links TRBV28 to TRBJ2-1; D is unresolved. Trimming took off 6 bases at V and 7 bases at J, with 25 bases between the two ends. CDR3 length: 17 amino acids. CDR1 is MDHEN and CDR2 is SYDVKM in the germline V gene.